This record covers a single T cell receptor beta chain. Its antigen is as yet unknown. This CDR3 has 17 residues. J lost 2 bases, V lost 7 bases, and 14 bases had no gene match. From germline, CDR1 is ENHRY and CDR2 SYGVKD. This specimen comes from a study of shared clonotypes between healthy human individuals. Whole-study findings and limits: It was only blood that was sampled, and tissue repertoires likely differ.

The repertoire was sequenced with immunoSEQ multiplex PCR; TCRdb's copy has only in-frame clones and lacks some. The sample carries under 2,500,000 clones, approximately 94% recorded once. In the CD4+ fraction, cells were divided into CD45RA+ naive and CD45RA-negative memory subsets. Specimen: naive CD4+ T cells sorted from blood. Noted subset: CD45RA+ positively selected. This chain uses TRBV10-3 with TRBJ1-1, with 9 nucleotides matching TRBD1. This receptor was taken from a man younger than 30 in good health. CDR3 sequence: CAIKTGTGREGNTEAFF. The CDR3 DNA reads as TGTGCCATCAAAACCGGGACAGGGAGGGAAGGAAACACTGAAGCTTTCTTT.